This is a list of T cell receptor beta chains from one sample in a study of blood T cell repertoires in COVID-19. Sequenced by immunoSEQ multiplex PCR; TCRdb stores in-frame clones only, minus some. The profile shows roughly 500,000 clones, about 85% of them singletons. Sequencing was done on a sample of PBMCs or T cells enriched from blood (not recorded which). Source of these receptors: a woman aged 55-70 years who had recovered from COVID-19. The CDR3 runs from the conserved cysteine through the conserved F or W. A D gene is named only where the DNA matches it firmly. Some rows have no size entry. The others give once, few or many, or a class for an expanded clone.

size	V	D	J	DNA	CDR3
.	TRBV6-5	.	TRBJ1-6	TGTGCCAGCAGCCTGATCAGGGGTTCACCCCTCCACTTT	CASSLIRGSPLHF
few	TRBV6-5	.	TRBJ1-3	TGTGCCAGCAGATCAGGGATCCGCTCTGGAAACACCATATATTTT	CASRSGIRSGNTIYF
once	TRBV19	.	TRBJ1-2	TGTGCCAGTACCAAATCCGCGACAGGACACTATGGCTACACCTTC	CASTKSATGHYGYTF
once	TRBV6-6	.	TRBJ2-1	TGTGCCTGCTGGACAGTCTACAATGAGCAGTTCTTC	CACWTVYNEQFF
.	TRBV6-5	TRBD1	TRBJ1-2	TGTGCCAGCAGTTATGACAGGGGAGGGGATGGCTACACCTTC	CASSYDRGGDGYTF
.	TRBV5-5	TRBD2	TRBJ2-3	TGTGCCAGCAGCTTGGCGGGGGGTTCCTTCCGAAGCACAGATACGCAGTATTTT	CASSLAGGSFRSTDTQYF
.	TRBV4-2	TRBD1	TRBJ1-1	TGTGCCAGCAGTCCGACAGGGGTAGGTGGGTTGGTCACTGAAGCTTTCTTT	CASSPTGVGGLVTEAFF
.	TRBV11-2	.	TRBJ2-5	TGTGCCAGCAGCCCCGCCTTAGCGTCAGAGACCCAGTACTTC	CASSPALASETQYF
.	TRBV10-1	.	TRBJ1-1	TGCGCCAGCAGCCGGACAGCCCCCGGGGACACTGAAGCTTTCTTT	CASSRTAPGDTEAFF
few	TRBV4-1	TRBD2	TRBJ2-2	TGCGCCAGCAGCCCACGCGGGAGTTACGGGGAGCTGTTTTTT	CASSPRGSYGELFF
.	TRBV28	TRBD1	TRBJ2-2	TGTGCCAGCAGTCCCAGAGGGGGACAGCGCACCGGGGAGCTGTTTTTT	CASSPRGGQRTGELFF
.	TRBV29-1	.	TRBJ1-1	TGCAGCGTTGCGGGACATACTTTGAACACTGAAGCTTTCTTT	CSVAGHTLNTEAFF
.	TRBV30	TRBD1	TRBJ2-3	TGTGCCTGGTCTCCGGGACAGGGGGCGTCGGATACGCAGTATTTT	CAWSPGQGASDTQYF
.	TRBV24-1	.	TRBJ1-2	TGTGCCACCAGTGACTCCGGACAGCGATATGGCTACACCTTC	CATSDSGQRYGYTF
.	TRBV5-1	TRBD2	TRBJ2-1	TGCGCCAGCAGCTTGGGGGCTAGCGGGGGTAAAAATGAGCAGTTCTTC	CASSLGASGGKNEQFF
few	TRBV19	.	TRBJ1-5	TGTGCCAGTAGTACAGGGTTCGGCAATCAGCCCCAGCATTTT	CASSTGFGNQPQHF
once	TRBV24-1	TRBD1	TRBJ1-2	TGTGCCACGTCCGGGACAGGGGGGATCTATGGCTACACCTTC	CATSGTGGIYGYTF
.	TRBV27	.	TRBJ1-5	TGTGCCAGCAGTTCCAGCCGGACAGCCCTTAGCAATCAGCCCCAGCATTTT	CASSSSRTALSNQPQHF
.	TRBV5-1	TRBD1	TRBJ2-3	TGCGCCAGCAGCCCAACCGGGACAGGGCGGGGAACGCAGTATTTT	CASSPTGTGRGTQYF
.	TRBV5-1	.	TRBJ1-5	TGCGCCAGCAGCTTTGGACTCAATCAGCCCCAGCATTTT	CASSFGLNQPQHF
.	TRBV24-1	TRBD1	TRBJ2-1	TGTGCCACCAGTGACGCCGTGGGGACAGGGCGCCACAATGAGCAGTTCTTC	CATSDAVGTGRHNEQFF
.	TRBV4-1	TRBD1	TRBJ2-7	TGCGCCAGCAGCCAAGTTGGCCAGGGGGTCTACGAGCAGTACTTC	CASSQVGQGVYEQYF
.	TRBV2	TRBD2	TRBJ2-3	TGTGCCAGCACTCATAGCGGGGGACCCACAGATACGCAGTATTTT	CASTHSGGPTDTQYF
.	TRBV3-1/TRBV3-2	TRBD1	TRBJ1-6	TGTGCCAGCAGACAAGGGGACAGGGGACAATCACCCCTCCACTTT	CASRQGDRGQSPLHF
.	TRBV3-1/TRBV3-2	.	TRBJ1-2	TGTGCCAGCAGCCGCGGGGGGGGATTAGACTATGGCTACACCTTC	CASSRGGGLDYGYTF
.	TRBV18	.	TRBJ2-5	TGTGCCAGCTCACCATCGGTAATTGAGACCCAGTACTTC	CASSPSVIETQYF
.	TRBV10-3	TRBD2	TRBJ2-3	TGTGCCATCAGTGTAAGTGCTAGCGGGGGCGTTACAGATACGCAGTATTTT	CAISVSASGGVTDTQYF
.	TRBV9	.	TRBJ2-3	TGTGCCAGCAGCGTAGGAGGGATCGCAGATACGCAGTATTTT	CASSVGGIADTQYF
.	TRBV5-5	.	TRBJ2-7	TGTGCCAGCAGCTTGGCAACGGGTGGGCAGTACTTC	CASSLATGGQYF
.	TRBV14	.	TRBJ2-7	TGTGCCAGCAGCCAAGGAGCCGGCGAGCAGTACTTC	CASSQGAGEQYF
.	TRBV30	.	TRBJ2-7	TGTGCCTGGAGTGTTCCTTTAGGACTGAGCTCCTACGAGCAGTACTTC	CAWSVPLGLSSYEQYF
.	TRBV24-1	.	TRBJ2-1	TGTGCCACCAGTGTGGGGGGTGAGCAGTTCTTC	CATSVGGEQFF
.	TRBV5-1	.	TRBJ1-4	TGCGCCAGCAGCTTGGCCGGGATTGGCCGGGCCCTAGTTGCAACTAATGAAAAACTGTTTTTT	CASSLAGIGRALVATNEKLFF
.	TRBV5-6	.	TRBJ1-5	TGTGCCAGCAGCTTGAATGGGGCCTATACAAATCAGCCCCAGCATTTT	CASSLNGAYTNQPQHF
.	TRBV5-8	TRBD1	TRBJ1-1	TGTGCCAGCGGGATGGGACAGGGAAGGACTGAAGCTTTCTTT	CASGMGQGRTEAFF
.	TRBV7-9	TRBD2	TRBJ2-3	TGTGCCAGCAGCTGGGGACTAGCGGGGGTTTTTTTGCCAACAGATACGCAGTATTTT	CASSWGLAGVFLPTDTQYF
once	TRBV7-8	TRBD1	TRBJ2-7	TGTGCCAGCAGCTTAGGGGCAGGGGGCGGCTACGAGCAGTACTTC	CASSLGAGGGYEQYF
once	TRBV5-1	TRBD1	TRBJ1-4	TGCGCCAGCAGCGGGGGACAGGCGCTTAATGAAAAACTGTTTTTT	CASSGGQALNEKLFF
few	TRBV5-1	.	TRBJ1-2	TGCGCCAGCAGTCGTGGGGAGAACTATGGCTACACCTTC	CASSRGENYGYTF
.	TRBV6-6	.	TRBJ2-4	TGTGCCAGCAGTTACCCGCAGGGGAGGGGCAAAAACATTCAGTACTTC	CASSYPQGRGKNIQYF
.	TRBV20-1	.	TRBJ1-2	TGCAGTGCTAGTTCCGACTTTACGACTGAAGGCTACACCTTC	CSASSDFTTEGYTF
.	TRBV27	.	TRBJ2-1	TGTGCCAGCAGTTTACTAGCAGAGTACAATGAGCAGTTCTTC	CASSLLAEYNEQFF